This record covers a single T cell receptor (beta chain). Its specificity is not known. This sample was included in a study of neoadjuvant anti-PD-1 for oral cavity cancer. Study information: Most patients had three to four biweekly doses of 3 mg/kg nivolumab before resection. Study-wide points: Higher pretreatment Treg/Th17 ratios tracked higher pretreatment blood clonality.

Germline lookup yields CDR1 SGHTA and CDR2 FQGNSA. CDR3 length: 17 residues. The V end was cut by 5 bases, the J end by 0 bases, with 19 bases between. This table comes from immunoSEQ multiplex PCR, and its TCRdb copy is limited to in-frame clones, with some not included. The table records tens of thousands of clones, approximately 79% of them present only once. The material sequenced was PBMCs, taken before nivolumab (anti-PD-1) treatment. The receptor comes from a person aged 35-79 years with oral cavity squamous cell carcinoma. V and J are TRBV7-2 and TRBJ1-1, with TRBD1 as a possible D gene (5 bases). The CDR3 nucleotides read TGTGCCAGCAGCCCGCTGGGGGGACTGAACATGAACACTGAAGCTTTCTTT. Amino acids: CASSPLGGLNMNTEAFF.